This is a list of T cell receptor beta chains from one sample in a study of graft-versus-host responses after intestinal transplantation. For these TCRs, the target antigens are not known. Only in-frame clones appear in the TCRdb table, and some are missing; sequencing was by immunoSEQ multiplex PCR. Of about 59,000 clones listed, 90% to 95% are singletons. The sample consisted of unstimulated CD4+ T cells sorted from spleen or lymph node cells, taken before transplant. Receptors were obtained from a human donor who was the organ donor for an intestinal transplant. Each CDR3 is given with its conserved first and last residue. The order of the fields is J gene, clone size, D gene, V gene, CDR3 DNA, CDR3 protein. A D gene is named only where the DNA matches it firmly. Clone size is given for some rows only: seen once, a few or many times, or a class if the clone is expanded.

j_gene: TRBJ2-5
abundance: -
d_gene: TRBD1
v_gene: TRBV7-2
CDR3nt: TGTGCCAGCAACCTACGACAGGGGGCAGGTTGGGAGACCCAGTACTTC
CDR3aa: CASNLRQGAGWETQYF

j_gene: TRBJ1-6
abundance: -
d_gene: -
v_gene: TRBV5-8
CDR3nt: TGTGCCAGCAGCTACTGGGATTCTAGCTCCTATAATTCACCCCTCCACTTT
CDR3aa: CASSYWDSSSYNSPLHF

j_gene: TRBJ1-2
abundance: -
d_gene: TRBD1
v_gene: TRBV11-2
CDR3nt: TGTGCCAGCAGCCCCATTGGGACAGGGGGTGGCTACACCTTC
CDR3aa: CASSPIGTGGGYTF

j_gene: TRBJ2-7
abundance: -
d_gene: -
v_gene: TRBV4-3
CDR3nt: TGCGCCAGCAGCCTGAGGGTATTCTCCTACGAGCAGTACTTC
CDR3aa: CASSLRVFSYEQYF

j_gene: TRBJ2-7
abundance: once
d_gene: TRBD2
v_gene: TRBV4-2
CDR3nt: TGTGCCAGCAGCCAAGAAGGTGCGGGGGGCGGATCCTACGAGCAGTACTTC
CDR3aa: CASSQEGAGGGSYEQYF

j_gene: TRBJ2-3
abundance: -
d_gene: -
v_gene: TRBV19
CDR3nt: TGTGCCGGCCGGGACACCAACACAGATACGCAGTATTTT
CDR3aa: CAGRDTNTDTQYF

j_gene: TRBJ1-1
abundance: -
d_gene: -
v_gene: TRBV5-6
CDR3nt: TGTGCCAGCAGCTTGGTATGGCAGGTAACTGAAGCTTTCTTT
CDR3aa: CASSLVWQVTEAFF

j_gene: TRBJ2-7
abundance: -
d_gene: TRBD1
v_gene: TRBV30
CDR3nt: TGTGCCTGGAACCATAAAAAGGGACAGGGGAACTACGAGCAGTACTTC
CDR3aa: CAWNHKKGQGNYEQYF

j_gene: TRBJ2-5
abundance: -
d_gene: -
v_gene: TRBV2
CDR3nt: TGTGCCAGCAGTTCGACCCCCGACCAGTACTTC
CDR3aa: CASSSTPDQYF

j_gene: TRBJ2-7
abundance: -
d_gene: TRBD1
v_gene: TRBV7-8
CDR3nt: TGTGCCAGCAGCTTTAATCTATACGCGGACAGGGTTGAAGAGCAGTACTTC
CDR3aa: CASSFNLYADRVEEQYF

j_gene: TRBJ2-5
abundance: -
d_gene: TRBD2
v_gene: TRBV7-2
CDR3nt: TGTGCCAGCAGCTTAGCGGGGCGGACTAGCGGGGTGAAAGAGACCCAGTACTTC
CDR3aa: CASSLAGRTSGVKETQYF

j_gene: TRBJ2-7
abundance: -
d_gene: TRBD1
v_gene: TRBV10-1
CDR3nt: TGCGCCAGCCTCGGGGGACAGGGGGCCGGGGGCGAGCAGTACTTC
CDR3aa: CASLGGQGAGGEQYF

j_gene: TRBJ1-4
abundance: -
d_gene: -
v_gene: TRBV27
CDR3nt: TGTGCCGGCAGAAAAAATGAAAAACTGTTTTTT
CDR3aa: CAGRKNEKLFF

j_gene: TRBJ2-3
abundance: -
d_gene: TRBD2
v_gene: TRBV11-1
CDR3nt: TGTGCCAGCAGCTTAGATCGGCGCGGACTAGCTCCCGATACGCAGTATTTT
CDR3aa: CASSLDRRGLAPDTQYF

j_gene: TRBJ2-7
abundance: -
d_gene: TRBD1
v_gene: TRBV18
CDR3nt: TGTGCCAGCTCACGAAACAGGGGGCGGACCTACGAGCAGTACTTC
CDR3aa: CASSRNRGRTYEQYF

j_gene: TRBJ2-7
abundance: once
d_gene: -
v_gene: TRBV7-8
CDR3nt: TGTGCCAGCAGCTCCCCTGGGGGGGGGCGAACCTACGAGCAGTACTTC
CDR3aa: CASSSPGGGRTYEQYF

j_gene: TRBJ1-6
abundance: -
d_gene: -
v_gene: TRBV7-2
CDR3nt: TGTGCCAGCAGCTTAGGCAGGAATAATTCACCCCTCCACTTT
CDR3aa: CASSLGRNNSPLHF

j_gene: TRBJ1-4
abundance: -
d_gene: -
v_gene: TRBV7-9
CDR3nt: TGTGCCAGCAGCTTAAGGCAGGGGAATGAAAAACTGTTTTTT
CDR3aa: CASSLRQGNEKLFF

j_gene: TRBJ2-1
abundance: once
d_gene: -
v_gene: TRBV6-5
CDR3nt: TGTGCCAGCAGTTACAGGGGCTACGCCTACAATGAGCAGTTCTTC
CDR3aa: CASSYRGYAYNEQFF

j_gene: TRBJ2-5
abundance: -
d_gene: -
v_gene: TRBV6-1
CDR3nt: TGTGCCAGCAGTGGTTACAGGGCGGAGGTGACCCAGTACTTC
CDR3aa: CASSGYRAEVTQYF

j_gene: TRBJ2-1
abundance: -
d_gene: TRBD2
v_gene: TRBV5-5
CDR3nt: TGTGCCAGCAGCTATAGCGGGGGACTTTACAATGAGCAGTTCTTC
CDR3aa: CASSYSGGLYNEQFF

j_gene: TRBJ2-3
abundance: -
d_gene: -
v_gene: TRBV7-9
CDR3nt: TGTGCCAGCAGCTTAGGGGCGAATAGCCGCACAGATACGCAGTATTTT
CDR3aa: CASSLGANSRTDTQYF

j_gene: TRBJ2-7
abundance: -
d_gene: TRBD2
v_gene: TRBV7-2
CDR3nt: TGTGCCAGCAGCCGCTTTGGTTTCGGGACTAGCGGCTACGAGCAGTACTTC
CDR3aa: CASSRFGFGTSGYEQYF

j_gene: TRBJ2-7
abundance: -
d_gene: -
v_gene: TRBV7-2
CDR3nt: TGTGCCAGCAGCCTCAGATACGAGCAGTACTTC
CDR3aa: CASSLRYEQYF

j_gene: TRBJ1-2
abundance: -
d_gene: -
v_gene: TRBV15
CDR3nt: TGTGCCACCAGCCAGCAGCTCGGAGGCTACACCTTC
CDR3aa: CATSQQLGGYTF

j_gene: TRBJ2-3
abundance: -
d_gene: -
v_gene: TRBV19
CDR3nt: TGTGCCAGTAGTATAGCGGGCACAGATACGCAGTATTTT
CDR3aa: CASSIAGTDTQYF

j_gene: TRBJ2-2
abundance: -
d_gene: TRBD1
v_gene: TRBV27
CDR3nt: TGTGCCAGCAGTGCCGTTGGGACAGGGACCTACACCGGGGAGCTGTTTTTT
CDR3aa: CASSAVGTGTYTGELFF

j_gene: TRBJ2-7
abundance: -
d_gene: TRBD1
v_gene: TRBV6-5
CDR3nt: TGTGCCAGCAGTGGCCGGGACAGGGGGCGAAACGAGCAGTACTTC
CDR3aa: CASSGRDRGRNEQYF

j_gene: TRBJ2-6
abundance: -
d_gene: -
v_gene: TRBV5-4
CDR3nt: TGTGCCAGCAGCTTCCGGGCCCTGGCCAACGTCCTGACTTTC
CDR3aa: CASSFRALANVLTF

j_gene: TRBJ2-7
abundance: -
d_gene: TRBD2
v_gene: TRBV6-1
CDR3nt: TGTGCCAGCAGACTTGGTGTAGCGGGCTCCTACGAGCAGTACTTC
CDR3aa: CASRLGVAGSYEQYF

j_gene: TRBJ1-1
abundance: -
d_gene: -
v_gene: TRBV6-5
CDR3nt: TGTGCCAGCCCCCTACAGGAAGCTTTCTTT
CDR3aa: CASPLQEAFF

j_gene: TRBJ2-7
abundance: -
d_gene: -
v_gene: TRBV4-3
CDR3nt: TGCGCCAGCAGCCGAGGCTTCCATGGGGGTGGGGTGAGAGCCTACGAGCAGTACTTC
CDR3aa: CASSRGFHGGGVRAYEQYF

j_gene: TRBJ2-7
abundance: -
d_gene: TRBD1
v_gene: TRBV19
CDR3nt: TGTGCCAGCTCGGACAGGGGTTTCTCCTACGAGCAGTACTTC
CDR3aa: CASSDRGFSYEQYF

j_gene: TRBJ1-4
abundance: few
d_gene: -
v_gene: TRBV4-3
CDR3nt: TGCGCCAGCAGCCTCCAAGGCAGGGCTGCTAATGAAAAACTGTTTTTT
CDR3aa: CASSLQGRAANEKLFF

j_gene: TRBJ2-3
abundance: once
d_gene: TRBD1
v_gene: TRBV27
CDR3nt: TGTGCCAGCAGTCCACAGGGGGATACGCAGTATTTT
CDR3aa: CASSPQGDTQYF

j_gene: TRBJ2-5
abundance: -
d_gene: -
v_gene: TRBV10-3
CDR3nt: TGTGCCATCAGTGAGGGATTCGTCCAAGAGACCCAGTACTTC
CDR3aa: CAISEGFVQETQYF

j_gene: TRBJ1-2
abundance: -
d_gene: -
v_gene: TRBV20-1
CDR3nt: TGCAGTTCCAGGGACTATGGCTACACCTTC
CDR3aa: CSSRDYGYTF

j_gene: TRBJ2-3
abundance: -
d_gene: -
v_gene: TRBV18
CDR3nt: TGTGCCAGCTCACCACCTCTGGGTACAGATACGCAGTATTTT
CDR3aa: CASSPPLGTDTQYF

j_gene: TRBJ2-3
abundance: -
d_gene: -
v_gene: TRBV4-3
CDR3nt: TGCGCCAGCAGCCAAGGGGATACGCAGTATTTT
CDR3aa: CASSQGDTQYF

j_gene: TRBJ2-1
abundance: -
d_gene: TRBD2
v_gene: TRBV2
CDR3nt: TGTGCCAGCAGGGCCGGACTAGCGGGGGCCAACTACAATGAGCAGTTCTTC
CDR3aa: CASRAGLAGANYNEQFF